Listed below are T cell receptor beta chains from one sample, sequenced in a study of sequential checkpoint blockade in melanoma. Some clones are missing from TCRdb's copy, which holds only in-frame ones; the method was immunoSEQ multiplex PCR. Altogether about 17,000 clones are present, over 60% being singletons, with the ten largest covering roughly 23%. The source was CD8+ T cells sorted from blood (inferred from file names), collected from a patient given nivolumab and ipilimumab in sequence. All receptors come from a human donor with melanoma. Each CDR3 is given without its conserved first and last residue.

V: TRBV9
length: 11
CDR3: ASSARTGLEQY

V: TRBV6-4
length: 12
CDR3: ASATSGASYEQY

V: TRBV27
length: 12
CDR3: ASITGPGANVLT

V: TRBV5-2
length: 11
CDR3: ASSVGQGSEQY

V: TRBV5-6
length: 14
CDR3: ASSLVGQGWVDEQY

V: TRBV7-9
length: 14
CDR3: ASSLGLVGANTEAF

V: TRBV23-1
length: 12
CDR3: ASSQWEGPAEQY

V: TRBV4-1
length: 11
CDR3: ASSQVGDQPQH

V: TRBV4-1
length: 13
CDR3: ASSQDRGGAYEQY

V: TRBV10-3
length: 13
CDR3: AISELDRFPYEQY

V: TRBV5-4
length: 12
CDR3: ASSHHTENTEAF

V: TRBV5-6
length: 12
CDR3: ASSLRTNFYGYT

V: TRBV11-3
length: 8
CDR3: ASSSGEQY

V: TRBV6-4
length: 12
CDR3: ASSHSSGADTQY

V: TRBV13
length: 13
CDR3: ASSLVTGSSYEQY

V: TRBV19
length: 12
CDR3: ASSIRDSYNEQF

V: TRBV11-2
length: 14
CDR3: ASSLLAGGPSYEQY

V: TRBV7-9
length: 12
CDR3: ASSIPGQAYEQY

V: TRBV5-6
length: 15
CDR3: ASSLGGQTYSGYGYT

V: TRBV7-9
length: 11
CDR3: ASSSGLASEQY

V: TRBV7-9
length: 10
CDR3: ASQGARGEAF

V: TRBV7-9
length: 12
CDR3: ASSSRDRNTEAF

V: TRBV5-1
length: 10
CDR3: ASSRGVTEAF

V: TRBV7-8
length: 12
CDR3: ASSLGLAGYEQY

V: TRBV27
length: 14
CDR3: ASSSTSGLAWETQY

V: TRBV6-5
length: 13
CDR3: ASRPRDSYNSPLH

V: TRBV4-1
length: 13
CDR3: ASSQEFRFNQPQH

V: TRBV2
length: 12
CDR3: ASSEWGADLSYT

V: TRBV6-6
length: 10
CDR3: ASSRGAYEQY

V: TRBV28
length: 14
CDR3: ASSLLSSDRGYGYT